This entry concerns a single T cell receptor beta chain. The antigen is undetermined. The record originates from a study of blood T cells in healthy people across ages. Overall study findings and caveats: Diversity was higher, and naive CD4+ cells more numerous, in long-lived donors than in aged donors. Per million T cells, TCR beta diversity dropped about linearly as age rose.

In germline, CDR1 is DFQATT, CDR2 SNEGSKA (reference sequence). The CDR3 length is 14 residues. The germline V and J ends were trimmed by 5 bases and 3 bases, with 14 bases remaining between them. Alongside a J-beta primer mix, a sample-barcoded 5' primer served in a second PCR lasting roughly 6 to 12 cycles. MiXCR was run by TCRdb on the 5' RACE reads, yielding one entry per CDR3 protein. The table has around 1.7 million distinct CDR3 sequences, about 30% seen once. In terms of origin and age, donors were healthy Caucasian individuals from Russia aged 6 to 90. Total RNA, at least 5 micrograms per sample, was extracted from PBMCs.

The sequencing input was blood. This sequence originates from a woman in her twenties or thirties in good health. This chain links TRBV20-1 with TRBJ2-1, with D perhaps given as TRBD1 or TRBD2 (5 bases each). The CDR3 protein is CSASGTLDYNEQFF. DNA for the CDR3: TGCAGTGCTTCCGGGACCTTAGACTACAATGAGCAGTTCTTC.